A selection of T cell receptor beta chains follows, all from one sample in a study of T cell repertoires in cytomegalovirus infection. TCRdb re-derived calls from the reads in MiXCR, one entry per CDR3 protein. The table shows roughly 600,000 distinct CDR3 sequences, with approximately 25% occurring only once. Material: CD8+ T cells from PBMCs. The receptors shown here come from a human donor in good health (CMV status not recorded). Some clones in this sample may be carry-over from other donors' samples. Both conserved end residues are part of each CDR3. D genes are given only for firm matches. Size values are once, few and many counts, or a class for expanded clones, and some rows have none.

CDR3 DNA	CDR3 protein	J gene	D gene	clone size	V gene
TGCAGCGTTGTCTCGGGACTAGCGGGGGCCCTTAGCACAGATACGCAGTATTTT	CSVVSGLAGALSTDTQYF	TRBJ2-3	TRBD2	-	TRBV29-1
TGTGCCAGCAGCCCAAAAGCTTTCTTT	CASSPKAFF	TRBJ1-1	-	-	TRBV9
TGTGCCAGCAGCATTGGGGCGACAGACGATTCACCCCTCCACTTT	CASSIGATDDSPLHF	TRBJ1-6	-	many	TRBV7-8
TGTGCCAGCAGCCAAGGGTTACAGTCTTACTATGGCTACACCTTC	CASSQGLQSYYGYTF	TRBJ1-2	-	-	TRBV14
TGTGCCAGCAGCTTACTAGTTTTGGATGAGCAGTTCTTC	CASSLLVLDEQFF	TRBJ2-1	-	many	TRBV7-2
TGTGCCACCAAGGGATCGGGCACCGGGGAGCTGTTTTTT	CATKGSGTGELFF	TRBJ2-2	-	-	TRBV24-1
TGCGCCAGCAGCCTCCACAGGGGGATCCAGGGGGGGCACAATGAGCAGTTCTTC	CASSLHRGIQGGHNEQFF	TRBJ2-1	-	-	TRBV4-1
TGTGCCAGCAATATGGACACCGGGGAGCTGTTTTTT	CASNMDTGELFF	TRBJ2-2	-	-	TRBV13
TGTGCCAGTAGTATTACAGCGAGCTCCTACGAGCAGTACTTC	CASSITASSYEQYF	TRBJ2-7	-	-	TRBV19
TGTGCCAGCAGCGTAGGACAGGGGTCCTATGGCTACACCTTC	CASSVGQGSYGYTF	TRBJ1-2	TRBD1	-	TRBV9
TGTGCCAGCAGCCAAGTAATCACGGACTACGAGCAGTACTTC	CASSQVITDYEQYF	TRBJ2-7	-	-	TRBV3-1
TGCAGCGTTTCCGAGGGACTAGGACTATACTCCTACGAGCAGTACTTC	CSVSEGLGLYSYEQYF	TRBJ2-7	TRBD2	-	TRBV29-1
TGTGCCAGTAGTACCCCCGGGACAGGCTTGTATGGCTACACCTTC	CASSTPGTGLYGYTF	TRBJ1-2	TRBD1	few	TRBV19
TGCAGCGTTGAAAGCCCGATAGAGGGGATCGACAATGAGCAGTTCTTC	CSVESPIEGIDNEQFF	TRBJ2-1	-	few	TRBV29-1
TGTGCCAGCAGTTTACGGACTAGAATGGATACGCAGTATTTT	CASSLRTRMDTQYF	TRBJ2-3	TRBD2	many	TRBV28
TGTGCCAGCAGTTTAAGACCGGGCACCGGGGAGCTGTTTTTT	CASSLRPGTGELFF	TRBJ2-2	-	many	TRBV12-3/TRBV12-4
TGTGCCAGCCAGGACGGGAACACTGAAGCTTTCTTT	CASQDGNTEAFF	TRBJ1-1	-	-	TRBV19
TGTGCCAGCAATAACAGGTATCGGTCCTACAATGAGCAGTTCTTC	CASNNRYRSYNEQFF	TRBJ2-1	-	few	TRBV12-3/TRBV12-4
TGTGCCATAGGGGGCAGGAACACTGAAGCTTTCTTT	CAIGGRNTEAFF	TRBJ1-1	TRBD1	-	TRBV7-9
TGTGCCAGCACCCCGCGGGCGACAGAGACCCAGTACTTC	CASTPRATETQYF	TRBJ2-5	-	few	TRBV7-2
TGTGCCAGCAGTGGCAGGGATAGGCCCCCCCTCCACTTT	CASSGRDRPPLHF	TRBJ1-6	-	few	TRBV28
TGTGCCAGCAGCCAAGAAGATCAGCCCCAGCATTTT	CASSQEDQPQHF	TRBJ1-5	-	few	TRBV14
TGTGCCAGCAGCTTAGTAGGACAGGGGGTGGCTAATGAAAAACTGTTTTTT	CASSLVGQGVANEKLFF	TRBJ1-4	TRBD1	many	TRBV7-2
TGTGCCAGCAGCGTAGGGGACAGGGGAGAGCAGTTCTTC	CASSVGDRGEQFF	TRBJ2-1	TRBD1	few	TRBV9
TGTGCCAGCCGGGTCCCAGGGACTGAAGCTTTCTTT	CASRVPGTEAFF	TRBJ1-1	-	-	TRBV12-3/TRBV12-4
TGTGCCAGCAGCTTGAACAGGGGGCTTGAGCAGTTCTTC	CASSLNRGLEQFF	TRBJ2-1	TRBD1	many	TRBV7-2
TGTGCCAGCAGTGCGACAGGGGGCTACACAGATACGCAGTATTTT	CASSATGGYTDTQYF	TRBJ2-3	TRBD1	many	TRBV6-5
TGTGCCAGCAGTTACAGGGAGGGGCACAATCAGCCCCAGCATTTT	CASSYREGHNQPQHF	TRBJ1-5	-	-	TRBV6-2/TRBV6-3
TGTGCCATCGCCGGGACAGGGTGGGATACGCAGTATTTT	CAIAGTGWDTQYF	TRBJ2-3	TRBD1	-	TRBV6-1
TGTGCCAGCTCACCACGGGTATTCGGTCAAGAGACCCAGTACTTC	CASSPRVFGQETQYF	TRBJ2-5	-	-	TRBV18